This T cell receptor beta chain was obtained from a study of blood T cell repertoires in COVID-19 (dated by TCRdb to 2020 to 2021). In the study overall: Samples covering the acute and convalescent phases of COVID-19 were provided by collaborators in the United States, Italy and Spain. The material from the prospective study consisted of cDNA or gDNA derived from T cells, B-cell-depleted T cells, or PBMCs. Deeply sampled blood TCRbeta repertoires from subjects exposed to, actively infected with, or recovered from COVID-19 were included in the dataset. The repertoires were released in a freely available public database meant as a resource for research on the immune response to SARS-CoV-2. The samples were drawn from two sources: the first 160 participants of the ongoing ImmuneRACE study, and 1,254 subjects contributed by 6 global collaborators. Sample metadata almost always included a de-identified subject ID, COVID-19 status, age in years and sex. Where available, HLA class I and class II types were obtained from metadata supplied by the sample provider rather than from assay-based typing. General study outcomes and caveats: Clinical and demographic metadata were provided uncurated, with the amount varying by source and participant.

Spanning cysteine to phenylalanine, the CDR3 consists of 15 amino acids. Left in the record is the CDR3 DNA by itself, 45 bases read in frame from the first base. From the germline V gene, CDR1 is SNHLY and CDR2 is FYNNEI. Trimming removed 5 bases from V and 0 bases from J; the gene matches leave 4 bases unexplained. A word on this clone: The antigen this receptor binds is unknown. No per-base quality is available; no much larger clone lies one base away.

TCRbeta CDR3 regions were amplified from genomic DNA using the immunoSEQ Assay, a bias-controlled multiplex PCR. The original pipeline was this. The number of nucleated cells in each sample was estimated by amplification of reference gene primers within the assay. To quantify the absolute abundance of each unique TCRbeta CDR3 rearrangement, sequence reads were collapsed and filtered. Productive Simpson clonality was computed per sample as the square root of Simpson's diversity index over productive rearrangements. The table comes from immuneACCESS by way of TCRdb, which keeps in-frame sequences with V and J called. Part of the clones is missing from these tables; in studies checked, under half for an unresolved V gene and the rest for unknown reasons. That table supplies the V and J calls and clone size; D and trimming were determined from the DNA. The sample yields 200,000 to 300,000 clones; 82% were counted once. In total, the top ten clones hold around an eighth of the sample.

The collaborating institutions used their own protocols to collect whole blood in K2EDTA tubes. For TCRbeta analysis, collaborators shipped samples in one of three forms: frozen whole blood, isolated PBMCs, or DNA extracted from either of those sample types. The specimen was peripheral blood. This chain is built from TRBV2 and TRBJ1-2, and 9 bases in between align with TRBD1. This TCR came from a woman aged 60-75 years with active or convalescent COVID-19. The DNA reads as follows: TGTGCCAGCAGTCGTGGACAGGGGACTAACTATGGCTACACCTTC. Its translation is CASSRGQGTNYGYTF.